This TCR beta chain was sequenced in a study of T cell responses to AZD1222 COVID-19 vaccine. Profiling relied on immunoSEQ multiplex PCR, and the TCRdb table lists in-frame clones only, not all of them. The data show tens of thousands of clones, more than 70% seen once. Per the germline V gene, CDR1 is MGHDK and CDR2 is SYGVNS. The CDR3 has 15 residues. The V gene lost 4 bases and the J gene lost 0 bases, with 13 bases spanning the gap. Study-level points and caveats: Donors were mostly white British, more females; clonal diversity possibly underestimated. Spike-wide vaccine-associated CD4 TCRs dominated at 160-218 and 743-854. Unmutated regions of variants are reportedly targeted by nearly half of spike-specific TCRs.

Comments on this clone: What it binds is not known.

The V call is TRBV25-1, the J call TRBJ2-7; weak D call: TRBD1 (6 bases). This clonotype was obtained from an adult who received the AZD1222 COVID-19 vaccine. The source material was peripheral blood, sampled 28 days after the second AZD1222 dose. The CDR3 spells CASSGPGTLSYEQYF. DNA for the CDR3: TGTGCCAGCAGTGGCCCCGGGACACTCTCCTACGAGCAGTACTTC.